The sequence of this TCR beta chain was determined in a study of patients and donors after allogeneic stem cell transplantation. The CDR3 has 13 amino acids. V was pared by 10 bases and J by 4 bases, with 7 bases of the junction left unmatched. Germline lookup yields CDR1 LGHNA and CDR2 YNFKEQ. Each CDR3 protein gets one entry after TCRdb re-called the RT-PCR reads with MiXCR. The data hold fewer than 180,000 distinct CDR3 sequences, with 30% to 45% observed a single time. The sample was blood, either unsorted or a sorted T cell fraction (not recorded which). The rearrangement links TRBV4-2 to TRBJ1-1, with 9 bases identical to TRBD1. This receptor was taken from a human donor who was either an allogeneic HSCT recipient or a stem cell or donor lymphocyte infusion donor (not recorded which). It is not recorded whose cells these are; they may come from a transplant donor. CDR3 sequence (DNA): TGTGCCACCCGACAGGGGGGCGGCACTGAAGCTTTCTTT. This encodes CATRQGGGTEAFF.